This TCR beta chain was found in a study of somatic mutations in cytotoxic T cells in rheumatoid arthritis. Whole-study results and caveats: Levels of CD8+ T-cell clonality in rheumatoid arthritis patients were statistically indistinguishable from those seen in age-matched healthy controls, with no significant difference.

This clone has a handful of counts. Its antigen remains unidentified. The length of the CDR3 is 15 residues. The germline V and J ends were trimmed by 2 bases and 2 bases, with 12 bases remaining between them. Germline V gives CDR1 SEHNR, CDR2 FQNEAQ (reference sequence). Assay: immunoSEQ multiplex PCR; the TCRdb copy retains only in-frame clones and omits some. The table has some 20,000 clones, 65% to 70% seen once; the top ten hold about 18%. This TCR came from an adult with rheumatoid arthritis. The specimen was CD8+ T cells sorted from blood. The chain has TRBV7-9 and TRBJ1-2; D is unclear. CDR3 residues: CASSLNSASNYGYTF. In DNA, the CDR3 is TGTGCCAGCAGCTTAAACTCAGCCAGCAACTATGGCTACACCTTC.